This TCR beta chain was identified during a study of blood T cell repertoires in COVID-19. On the study more broadly: The analysed material was cDNA or gDNA that came from T cells, B-cell-depleted T cells, or PBMCs.

CDR1 and CDR2 from the germline V gene are SGHAT and FQNNGV. With 6 bases clipped from V and 0 bases from J, the junction kept 5 bases outside the gene matches. The CDR3 is 15 residues long. Generated by immunoSEQ multiplex PCR, the TCRdb table keeps only in-frame clones and is missing some. Found here are around 130,000 clones, 85% to 90% of them singletons; the top ten hold less than 30%. The specimen was peripheral blood. This sequence joins TRBV11-2 and TRBJ2-7, with 10 bases fitting TRBD2. This clonotype was sampled from a man between 65 and 85 years old with active or convalescent COVID-19. CDR3 bases: TGTGCCAGCAGGGCGACTAGCGGGCCCTCCTACGAGCAGTACTTC. Its translation: CASRATSGPSYEQYF.